The T cell receptor beta chain described here comes from a study of patients and donors after allogeneic stem cell transplantation. TCRdb redid the calling of the RT-PCR reads with MiXCR, one entry per CDR3 protein. The table shows about 230,000 distinct CDR3 sequences, with 13% to 15% occurring only once. This clonotype was detected a few times. The receptor's source is a human donor who was either an allogeneic HSCT recipient or a stem cell or donor lymphocyte infusion donor (not recorded which). It is not recorded whose cells these are; they may come from a transplant donor. The specimen was blood, either unsorted or a sorted T cell fraction (not recorded which).

This CDR3 reads CASSPLGRSSYEQYF. CDR3 DNA: TGTGCCAGCAGCCCTCTAGGCCGTTCCTCCTACGAGCAGTACTTC. J is TRBJ2-7 and V is TRBV5-6, with D unclear. The CDR3 is 15 amino acids. The germline gives CDR1 SGHDT, CDR2 YYEEEE. V was cut by 4 bases and J by 0 bases, with 14 bases left in between.